The 28 T cell receptor beta chains presented below share a single source sample, sequenced in a study of blood T cell repertoires in COVID-19. The protocol was immunoSEQ multiplex PCR, while the TCRdb copy is restricted to in-frame clones and leaves out a portion. The sample carries 150,000 to 200,000 clones, 87% recorded once. Material: peripheral blood. The receptor source for this set is a man between 18 and 29 years old with active or convalescent COVID-19.

The chain links TRBV10-3 to TRBJ1-2, with D maybe TRBD1 (6 bases). This CDR3 has 14 residues. V was pared by 7 bases and J by 3 bases, with 15 bases between. Germline values: CDR1 ENHRY, CDR2 SYGVKD. This CDR3 is CAITPTGGDYGYTF. DNA of the CDR3: TGTGCCATCACTCCGACAGGAGGCGACTATGGCTACACCTTC.

Worth noting for this clone: Other nucleotide sequences in the sample specify the same CDR3. The chain carries TRBV13 and TRBJ2-3, with TRBD2 matching over 11 bases. Germline CDR1 PRHDT, CDR2 FYEKMQ (reference sequence). The CDR3 length is 17 residues. V shed 0 bases and J 0 bases; nucleotides not matched to a gene: 2. Here the CDR3 reads CASSLGLAGGSTDTQYF. For the CDR3, the DNA is TGTGCCAGCAGCTTAGGATTAGCGGGGGGGAGCACAGATACGCAGTATTTT.

The chain recombines TRBV6-5 with TRBJ2-1; weak D call: TRBD2 (5 bases). The CDR3 contains 13 residues. V lost 7 bases and J lost 2, with 9 bases in between. CDR1 and CDR2 from the germline V gene are MNHEY and SVGAGI. CDR3 region: CASTGIPYNEQFF. The DNA of the CDR3 is TGTGCCAGCACGGGAATCCCCTACAATGAGCAGTTCTTC.

This sequence joins TRBV2 and TRBJ2-5; 10 bases match TRBD2. The CDR3 loop spans 18 amino acids. In germline, CDR1 is SNHLY, CDR2 FYNNEI. V trimming: 4 bases; J trimming: 5 bases; junction bases outside the gene matches: 16. The chain's CDR3 is CASSGGTSVRAIWETQYF. For the CDR3, the DNA is TGTGCCAGCAGTGGGGGGACTAGCGTTAGAGCCATTTGGGAGACCCAGTACTTC.

The CDR3 is CASSLRGYLNEQYF. In DNA form, the CDR3 reads TGCGCCAGCAGCTTAAGAGGTTACCTTAACGAGCAGTACTTC. V is TRBV5-1 and J is TRBJ2-7; D call uncertain. V dropped 2 bases and J dropped 5 bases, with 14 bases sitting between them. The CDR3 runs 14 residues. CDR1 and CDR2 (germline): SGHRS, YFSETQ.

The V gene is TRBV5-1, the J gene TRBJ1-2; no firm D call. V was shortened by 2 bases and J by 4 bases, with 12 bases between the two germline ends. The CDR3 loop spans 14 amino acids. Germline CDR1 SGHRS, CDR2 YFSETQ. The CDR3 spells CASSFERVSYGYTF. Here the CDR3 DNA reads TGCGCCAGCAGCTTCGAACGGGTTAGCTATGGCTACACCTTC.

The CDR3, as DNA: TGTGCCAGCAGCTTGGTCCCCAGTAATTCACCCCTCCACTTT. As protein: CASSLVPSNSPLHF. The genes are TRBV7-9 and TRBJ1-6; D is uncertain. Deletions cut 3 bases from V and 6 bases from J, with 9 bases between. CDR1 and CDR2 from the germline V gene are SEHNR and FQNEAQ (reference sequence). The CDR3 is made up of 14 amino acids.

The rearrangement uses TRBV2 and TRBJ1-5; TRBD1 is a possible D gene (5 bases). Trimming shortened V by 0 bases and J by 5 bases, and 8 bases separated the two germline ends. This CDR3 has 14 amino acids. Germline lookup yields CDR1 SNHLY and CDR2 FYNNEI. In nucleotides, the CDR3 is TGTGCCAGCAGTGAAGCGGGGGGGGATCAGCCCCAGCATTTT. It specifies CASSEAGGDQPQHF.

The chain is built from TRBV5-6 and TRBJ1-2; D call uncertain. Germline assignment: CDR1 SGHDT and CDR2 YYEEEE. V lost 0 bases and J lost 2, with 14 bases in between. The CDR3 extends over 16 amino acids. DNA of the CDR3: TGTGCCAGCAGCTTGGTAGGCAGGATCCACAACTATGGCTACACCTTC. It encodes CASSLVGRIHNYGYTF.

This clone occurred once. V is TRBV10-3 and J is TRBJ2-2; possibly TRBD1 for D (6 bases). The CDR3 loop spans 13 amino acids. Germline V lookup: CDR1 ENHRY, CDR2 SYGVKD. Between the trimmed V and J ends, which lost 7 bases and 7 bases, there was a span of 13 bases. In DNA, the CDR3 is TGTGCCATCACCGCAGGGGCACACGGGGAGCTGTTTTTT. Protein sequence: CAITAGAHGELFF.

The rearrangement joins TRBV5-5 to TRBJ2-7; 7 bases align to TRBD2. Germline trimming cut 0 bases from V and 4 bases from J; bases unmatched to any gene: 7. In germline, CDR1 is SGHKS, CDR2 YYEKEE (reference sequence). There are 15 residues in the CDR3. The chain's CDR3 is CASSLASTAGYEQYV. In DNA form, the CDR3 reads TGTGCCAGCAGCTTGGCCTCAACAGCGGGGTACGAGCAGTACGTC.

The chain employs TRBV23-1 and TRBJ2-5; 10 bases agree with TRBD1. TRBV23-1 is classed as an ORF, of uncertain function. The CDR3 has 17 residues. Trimming removed 4 bases from V and 0 bases from J; junction bases left unmatched: 8. The CDR3 is CASSPDRGRENQETQYF. Written as DNA, the CDR3 is TGCGCCAGCAGTCCGGACAGGGGGAGGGAGAACCAAGAGACCCAGTACTTC.

The sample holds one count of this clone. The rearrangement links TRBV30 to TRBJ1-1; 7 bases agree with TRBD1. The CDR3 extends over 15 amino acids. CDR1 GTSNPN and CDR2 SVGIG come from the germline V gene (reference sequence). V was clipped by 1 base and J by 2 bases; unmatched bases: 7. The DNA for the CDR3 is TGTGCCTGGAGTGACACCGGGACAGAAAACACTGAAGCTTTCTTT. This encodes CAWSDTGTENTEAFF.

The J gene is TRBJ1-2, the V gene TRBV4-3; 7 nucleotides line up with TRBD1. V shed 4 bases, J shed 2 bases, and the junction held 4 bases outside the gene matches. The CDR3 runs to 14 residues. CDR1 LGHNA and CDR2 YSLEER come from the germline V gene. This chain's CDR3 is CASSPGTANYGYTF. In DNA form, the CDR3 reads TGCGCCAGCAGCCCCGGGACAGCCAACTATGGCTACACCTTC.

J is TRBJ1-1 and V is TRBV19; 10 nucleotides line up with TRBD1. V gave up 6 bases and J gave up 5 bases; unmatched junction bases: 6. The CDR3 contains 14 residues. Germline V CDR1 and CDR2: LNHDA, SQIVND (reference sequence). CDR3 protein: CASRDRGETTEAFF. The DNA for the CDR3 is TGTGCCAGTAGGGACAGGGGGGAAACGACTGAAGCTTTCTTT.

The chain joins TRBV19 to TRBJ2-7, with 10 bases that match TRBD1. This CDR3 region has 14 residues. The ends lost 1 base at V and 7 bases at J; junction bases unmatched: 4. In germline, CDR1 is LNHDA, CDR2 SQIVND (reference sequence). CDR3 DNA: TGTGCCAGTAGTATAGGACAGGGGGCCGAGGAGCAGTACTTC. Protein product: CASSIGQGAEEQYF.

This sequence joins TRBV6-1 and TRBJ2-7, with D perhaps matching TRBD1 (6 bases). The V gene's germline CDR1 is MNHNS and CDR2 SASEGT. The CDR3 runs to 12 residues. With 5 bases removed from V and 6 bases from J, the gap between germline ends came to 11 bases. CDR3 in amino acids: CASSYGTIEQYV. The CDR3 DNA follows: TGTGCCAGCAGTTATGGGACAATCGAGCAGTACGTC.

V usage is TRBV7-2 and J usage is TRBJ1-1; 8 positions agree with TRBD1. After removal of 2 bases from V and 5 bases from J, the junction contained 4 bases not matched to a gene. CDR3 length: 14 amino acids. Germline V CDR1 and CDR2: SGHTA, FQGNSA. The CDR3 DNA is TGTGCCAGCAGCTTACTTCAGGGGGCGACTGAAGCTTTCTTT. Its protein product is CASSLLQGATEAFF. Supplemented by reference TRBV7-2 and TRBJ1-1, the full variable domain reads GAGVSQSPSNKVTEKGKDVELRCDPISGHTALYWYRQSLGQGLEFLIYFQGNSAPDKSGLPSDRFSAERTGGSVSTLTIQRTQQEDSAVYLCASSLLQGATEAFFGQGTRLTVV.

The genes are TRBV6-5 and TRBJ2-5, with D hard to call. CDR3 length equals 13 residues. Germline values: CDR1 MNHEY, CDR2 SVGAGI. Deletions cut 8 bases from V and 1 base from J, with 11 bases between. The CDR3 loop is CASEKLIQETQYF. Written as DNA, the CDR3 is TGTGCCAGCGAAAAACTAATCCAAGAGACCCAGTACTTC.

V usage is TRBV12-3 or TRBV12-4 and J usage is TRBJ2-7, with 7 bases that match TRBD1. After removal of 5 bases from V and 2 bases from J, the junction contained 3 bases not matched to a gene. The CDR3 loop spans 13 amino acids. Written as DNA, the CDR3 is TGTGCCAGCAGTGGGACAGATACCTACGAGCAGTACTTC. This sequence encodes CASSGTDTYEQYF.

The chain combines TRBV2 with TRBJ1-2; 7 nucleotides line up with TRBD1. The CDR3 totals 14 residues. J lost 6 bases, V lost 7 bases, and 11 bases had no gene match. Germline V gene lookup returns CDR1 SNHLY and CDR2 FYNNEI. The CDR3, as DNA: TGTGCCAGCACCCCAGACAGGGACCGAAATGGCTACACCTTC. This sequence encodes CASTPDRDRNGYTF.

This clone appeared a single time. The chain joins TRBV5-4 to TRBJ1-1; TRBD1 aligns across 7 bases. Germline-derived CDR1 and CDR2 are SGHNT and YYREEE (reference sequence). This CDR3 spans 13 amino acids. V shed 8 bases and J 1 base; nucleotides not matched to a gene: 5. In DNA, the CDR3 is TGTGCCAGATCCCGGGACAGGAACACTGAAGCTTTCTTT. Its translation: CARSRDRNTEAFF.

The CDR3: CASSLGRGSDTQYF. The CDR3, as DNA: TGTGCCAGCAGTTTAGGGAGGGGATCAGATACGCAGTATTTT. The rearrangement links TRBV27 to TRBJ2-3; 7 nucleotides agree with TRBD2. CDR3 length: 14 amino acids. J lost 4 bases, V lost 2 bases, and 3 bases had no gene match. Germline CDR1 reads MNHEY; CDR2 reads SMNVEV (reference sequence).

The gene calls are TRBV6-5 and TRBJ1-2; 8 bases are shared with TRBD1. Germline V CDR1 and CDR2: MNHEY, SVGAGI. This CDR3 is built from 14 residues. Trimming at V came to 6 bases and at J to 0 bases, leaving 3 bases not matched to a gene. This CDR3 is CASSQQGANYGYTF. The CDR3 DNA follows: TGTGCCAGCAGCCAACAGGGGGCTAACTATGGCTACACCTTC.

V usage is TRBV11-3 and J usage is TRBJ1-2, with TRBD1 identical over 8 bases. V lost 1 base and J lost 5; bases outside the gene matches: 6. The CDR3 covers 15 residues. Germline lookup yields CDR1 SGHNT and CDR2 YENEEA. The DNA of the CDR3 is TGTGCCAGCAGCTTAGGGCAGGGGGCGCGATATGGCTACACCTTC. Its translation is CASSLGQGARYGYTF.

The chain carries TRBV10-3 and TRBJ2-3; possibly TRBD1 for D (6 bases). Germline V gene lookup returns CDR1 ENHRY and CDR2 SYGVKD. The ends were cut back, 2 bases at V and 2 bases at J, with 17 bases in the middle. The CDR3 is made up of 17 amino acids. The CDR3 here is CAISETQGRSNTDTQYF. DNA of the CDR3: TGTGCCATCAGTGAGACACAGGGACGTTCCAACACAGATACGCAGTATTTT.

V gene TRBV5-1 combines with J gene TRBJ2-2; tentative D call: TRBD2 (6 bases). V dropped 2 bases and J dropped 5 bases, with 13 bases sitting between them. The germline V gene encodes CDR1 SGHRS and CDR2 YFSETQ. The CDR3 sequence is 15 residues long. The CDR3 bases are TGCGCCAGCAGCTTAGCCCGCCGGGAGACCGGGGAGCTGTTTTTT. Translating gives CASSLARRETGELFF.

As regards this clone: Different DNA sequences within this sample yield the same CDR3. The chain couples TRBV5-1 to TRBJ2-1; D is uncertain. The CDR3 is 11 residues long. Germline CDR1 and CDR2: SGHRS and YFSETQ. V shed 4 bases and J shed 7 bases, with 6 bases lying between them. The CDR3 bases are TGCGCCAGCAGCCTCCAGAATGAGCAGTTCTTC. Translated: CASSLQNEQFF.